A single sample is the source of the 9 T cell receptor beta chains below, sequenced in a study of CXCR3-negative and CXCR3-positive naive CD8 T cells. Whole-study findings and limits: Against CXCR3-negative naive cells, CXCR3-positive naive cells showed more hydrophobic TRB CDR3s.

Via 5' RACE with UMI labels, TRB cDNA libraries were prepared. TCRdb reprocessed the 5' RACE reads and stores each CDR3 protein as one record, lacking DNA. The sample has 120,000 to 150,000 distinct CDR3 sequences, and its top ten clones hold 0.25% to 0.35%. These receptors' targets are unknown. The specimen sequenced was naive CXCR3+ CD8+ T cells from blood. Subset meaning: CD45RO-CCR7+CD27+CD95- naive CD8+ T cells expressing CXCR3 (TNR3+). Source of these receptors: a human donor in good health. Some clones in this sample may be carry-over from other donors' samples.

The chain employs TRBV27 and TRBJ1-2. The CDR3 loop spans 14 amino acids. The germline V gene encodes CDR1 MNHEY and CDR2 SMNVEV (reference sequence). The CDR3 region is CASSSYLTNYGYTF.

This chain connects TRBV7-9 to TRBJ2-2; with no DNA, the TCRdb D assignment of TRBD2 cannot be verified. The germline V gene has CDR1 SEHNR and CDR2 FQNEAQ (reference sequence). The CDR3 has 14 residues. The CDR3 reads CASSLEAFPGELFF. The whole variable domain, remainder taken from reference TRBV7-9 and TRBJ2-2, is DTGVSQNPRHKITKRGQNVTFRCDPISEHNRLYWYRQTLGQGPEFLTYFQNEAQLEKSRLLSDRFSAERPKGSFSTLEIQRTEQGDSAMYLCASSLEAFPGELFFGEGSRLTVL.

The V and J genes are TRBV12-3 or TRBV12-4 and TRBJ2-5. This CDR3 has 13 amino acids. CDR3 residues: CASSLGRVETQYF.

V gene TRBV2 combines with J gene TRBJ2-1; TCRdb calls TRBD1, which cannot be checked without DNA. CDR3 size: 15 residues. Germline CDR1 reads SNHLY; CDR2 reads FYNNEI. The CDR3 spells CASSPGQGSYNEQFF.

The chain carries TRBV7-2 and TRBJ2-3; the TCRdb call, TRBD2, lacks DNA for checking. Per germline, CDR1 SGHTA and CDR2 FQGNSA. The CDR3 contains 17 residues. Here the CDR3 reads CASSLTGLAGLTDTQYF.

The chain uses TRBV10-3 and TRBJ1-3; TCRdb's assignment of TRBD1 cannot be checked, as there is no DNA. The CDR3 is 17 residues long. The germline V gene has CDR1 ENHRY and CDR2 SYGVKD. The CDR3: CAISESKGASSGNTIYF.

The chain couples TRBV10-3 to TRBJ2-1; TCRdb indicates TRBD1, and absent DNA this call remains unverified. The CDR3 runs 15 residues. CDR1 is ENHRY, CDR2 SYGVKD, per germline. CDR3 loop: CAISESGQGFDEQFF.

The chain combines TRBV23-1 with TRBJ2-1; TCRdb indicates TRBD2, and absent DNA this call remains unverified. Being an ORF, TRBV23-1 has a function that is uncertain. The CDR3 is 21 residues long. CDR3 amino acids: CASRTYPGGNYSPESRNEQFF.

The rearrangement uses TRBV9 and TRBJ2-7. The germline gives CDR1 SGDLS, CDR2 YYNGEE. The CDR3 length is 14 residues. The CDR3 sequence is CASSQEVGTYEQYF.